The source of this TCR beta chain is a study of T-cell memory formation after mild COVID-19. On the study more broadly: Clusters were largely donor specific. Study observations and caveats: The finding that pre-infection memory included some responding clones suggested that cross-reactive memory joined. Proof of SARS-CoV-2 specificity was absent for the second-wave clones that crested on day 37. CD4+ clones that contracted lay mainly in CM and EM; CD8+ ones lay in EMRA.

One entry per CDR3 protein results from TCRdb running MiXCR on the 5' RACE reads. Of fewer than 700,000 distinct CDR3 sequences in the sample, approximately 21% were seen once. Losses at the gene ends were 5 bases for V and 8 bases for J; bases not matched to a gene: 8. CDR3 size: 14 residues. A remark on this clonotype: Antigen: not known.

The sequencing input was PBMCs or a T cell subset sorted from them (not recorded which). The J gene is TRBJ2-4, the V gene TRBV12-3 or TRBV12-4; 8 nucleotides agree with TRBD2. The TCR originated in an adult woman who had mild COVID-19 (a few samples of this study predate the infection). Cell type and time point are not known. This CDR3 reads CASSPGGFGDIQYF. As DNA, the CDR3 is TGTGCCAGCAGTCCGGGGGGGTTCGGGGACATTCAGTACTTC.